The source of this T cell receptor (beta chain) is a study of T cells in Graves' hyperthyroidism and ophthalmopathy. The CDR3 consists of 16 residues. The germline V gene encodes CDR1 SEHNR and CDR2 FQNEAQ (reference sequence). Trimming removed 5 bases at V and 4 bases at J, with 20 bases between. It was RNA transcripts that yielded the amplified TCR beta CDR3 regions. The study used the HTBI primer set for a first-round RT-PCR of the TCR CDR3. MiXCR, run by TCRdb on the multiplex PCR reads, gives a single entry per CDR3 protein. The table shows some 600,000 distinct CDR3 sequences, with about 14% occurring only once. This clonotype showed up many times. Clinical symptoms, serum thyroxine and TRAb, thyroid ultrasound and orbital computed tomography together formed the diagnostic basis.

The rearrangement links TRBV7-9 to TRBJ2-5; weak D call: TRBD2 (7 bases). The sequenced sample was blood. The receptor's source is a woman under 40 with Graves' hyperthyroidism that later progressed to Graves' ophthalmopathy. In DNA, the CDR3 is TGTGCCAGCAGCCCCGTGGGGGGGCAGGGCGGAGAGACCCAGTACTTC. It encodes CASSPVGGQGGETQYF.